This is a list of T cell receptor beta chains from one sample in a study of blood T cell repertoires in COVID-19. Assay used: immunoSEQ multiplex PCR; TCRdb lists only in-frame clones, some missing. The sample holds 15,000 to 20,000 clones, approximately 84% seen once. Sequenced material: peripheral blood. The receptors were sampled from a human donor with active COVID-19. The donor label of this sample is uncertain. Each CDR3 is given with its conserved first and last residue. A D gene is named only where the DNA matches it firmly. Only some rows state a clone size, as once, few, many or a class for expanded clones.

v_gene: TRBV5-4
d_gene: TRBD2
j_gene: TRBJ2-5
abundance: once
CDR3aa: CASSARLAGAQKTQYF
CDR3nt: TGTGCCAGCAGCGCTCGGTTAGCGGGGGCCCAAAAGACCCAGTACTTC

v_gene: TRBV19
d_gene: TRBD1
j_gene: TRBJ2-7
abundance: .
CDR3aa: CASSHGQDYEQYF
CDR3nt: TGTGCCAGTAGCCACGGACAGGACTACGAGCAGTACTTC

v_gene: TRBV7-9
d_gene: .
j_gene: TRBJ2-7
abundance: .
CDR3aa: CASSFTGRPIYEQYF
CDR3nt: TGTGCCAGCAGCTTTACAGGGCGACCGATTTACGAGCAGTACTTC

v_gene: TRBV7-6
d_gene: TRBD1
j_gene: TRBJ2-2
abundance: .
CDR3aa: CASSLRQGLTGELFF
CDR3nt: TGTGCCAGCAGCTTACGACAGGGTCTCACCGGGGAGCTGTTTTTT

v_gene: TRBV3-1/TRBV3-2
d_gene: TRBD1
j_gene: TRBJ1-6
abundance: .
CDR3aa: CASSLIPPGQGFSVNSPLHF
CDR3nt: TGTGCCAGCAGCCTAATTCCACCGGGACAGGGGTTTTCGGTGAATTCACCCCTCCACTTT

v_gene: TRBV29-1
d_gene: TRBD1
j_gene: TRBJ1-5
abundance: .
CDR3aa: CSVAQGVLGNQPQHF
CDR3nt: TGCAGCGTGGCCCAGGGGGTCTTGGGCAATCAGCCCCAGCATTTT

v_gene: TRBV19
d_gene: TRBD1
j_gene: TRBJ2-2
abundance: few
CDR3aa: CASIEGQGATGELFF
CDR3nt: TGTGCCAGTATAGAAGGACAGGGCGCCACCGGGGAGCTGTTTTTT

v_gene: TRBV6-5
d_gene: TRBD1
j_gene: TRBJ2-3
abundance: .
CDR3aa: CASSLDRGLSDTQYF
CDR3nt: TGTGCCAGCAGCCTTGACAGGGGGCTGTCAGATACGCAGTATTTT

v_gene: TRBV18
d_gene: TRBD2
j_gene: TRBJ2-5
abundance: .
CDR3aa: CASSPGLAGETQYF
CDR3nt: TGTGCCAGCTCACCCGGACTAGCGGGTGAGACCCAGTACTTC

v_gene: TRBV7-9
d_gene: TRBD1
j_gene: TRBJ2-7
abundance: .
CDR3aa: CASSMTGTGMREQYF
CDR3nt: TGTGCCAGCAGCATGACCGGGACAGGGATGAGGGAGCAGTACTTC

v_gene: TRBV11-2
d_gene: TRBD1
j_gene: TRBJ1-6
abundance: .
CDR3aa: CASSLLLGTDNSPLHF
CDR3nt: TGTGCCAGCAGCCTACTTTTGGGGACAGATAATTCACCCCTCCACTTT

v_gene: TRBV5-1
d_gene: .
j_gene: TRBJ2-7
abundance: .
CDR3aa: CASSSNRGFTYEQYF
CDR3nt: TGCGCCAGCAGCTCCAATAGGGGGTTCACCTACGAGCAGTACTTC

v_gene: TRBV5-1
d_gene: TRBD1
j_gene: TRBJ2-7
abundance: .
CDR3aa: CASSLSTGAFEQYF
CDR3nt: TGCGCCAGCAGCTTGAGTACAGGGGCTTTCGAGCAGTACTTC

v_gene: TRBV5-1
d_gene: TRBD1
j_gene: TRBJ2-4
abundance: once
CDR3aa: CASSGQGNIQYF
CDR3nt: TGCGCCAGCAGCGGACAGGGGAACATTCAGTACTTC

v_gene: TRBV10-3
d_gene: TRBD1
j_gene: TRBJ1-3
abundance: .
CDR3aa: CAISDLTGGRDSGNTIYF
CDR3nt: TGTGCCATCAGTGACCTAACAGGGGGCCGAGATTCTGGAAACACCATATATTTT

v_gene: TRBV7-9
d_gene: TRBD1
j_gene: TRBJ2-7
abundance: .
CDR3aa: CASSPDRARSYEQYF
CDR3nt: TGTGCCAGCAGCCCCGACAGGGCCCGCTCCTACGAGCAGTACTTC

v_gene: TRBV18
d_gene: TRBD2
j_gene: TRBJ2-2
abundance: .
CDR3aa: CASSPGTSGDGGELFF
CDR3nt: TGTGCCAGCTCACCAGGGACTAGCGGGGACGGCGGGGAGCTGTTTTTT

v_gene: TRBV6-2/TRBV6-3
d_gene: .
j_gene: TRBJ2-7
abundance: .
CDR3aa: CASSVGLTDNSYEQYF
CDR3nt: TGTGCCAGCAGTGTGGGGTTGACAGACAACTCATACGAGCAGTACTTC

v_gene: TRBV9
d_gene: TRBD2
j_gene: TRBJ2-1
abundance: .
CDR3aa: CASNPSGGEEQFF
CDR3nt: TGTGCCAGCAACCCTAGCGGGGGGGAGGAGCAGTTCTTC

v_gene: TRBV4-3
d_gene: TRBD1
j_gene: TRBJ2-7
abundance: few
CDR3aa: CASSQDPGTGSYEQYF
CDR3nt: TGCGCCAGCAGCCAAGATCCCGGGACAGGGTCCTACGAGCAGTACTTC

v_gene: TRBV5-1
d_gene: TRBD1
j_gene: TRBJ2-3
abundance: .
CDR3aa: CASSLVPGTGGFTQYF
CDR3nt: TGCGCCAGCAGCTTGGTGCCAGGGACAGGGGGCTTTACGCAGTATTTT

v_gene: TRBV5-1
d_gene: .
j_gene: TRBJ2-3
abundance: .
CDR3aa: CASSFGLASDTQYF
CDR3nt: TGCGCCAGCAGCTTTGGGCTAGCGTCAGATACGCAGTATTTT

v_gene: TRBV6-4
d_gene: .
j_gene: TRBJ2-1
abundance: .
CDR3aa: CASSQETDSYNEQFF
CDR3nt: TGTGCCAGCAGCCAAGAGACAGACTCCTACAATGAGCAGTTCTTC

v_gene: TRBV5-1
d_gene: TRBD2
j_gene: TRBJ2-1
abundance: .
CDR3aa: CASSLAGTRLEQFF
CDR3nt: TGCGCCAGCAGCTTGGCCGGGACTAGACTTGAGCAGTTCTTC

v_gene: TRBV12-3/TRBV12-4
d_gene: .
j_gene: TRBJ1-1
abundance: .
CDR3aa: CASSFRVNTEAFF
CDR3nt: TGTGCCAGCAGTTTTCGGGTAAACACTGAAGCTTTCTTT

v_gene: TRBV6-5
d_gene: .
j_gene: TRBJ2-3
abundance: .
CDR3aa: CASNIGGTDTQYF
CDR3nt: TGTGCCAGCAACATCGGCGGTACAGATACGCAGTATTTT

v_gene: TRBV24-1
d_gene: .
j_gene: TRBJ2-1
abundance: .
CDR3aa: CATSDRRGGRNEQFF
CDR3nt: TGTGCCACCAGTGATAGGAGGGGGGGCCGCAATGAGCAGTTCTTC

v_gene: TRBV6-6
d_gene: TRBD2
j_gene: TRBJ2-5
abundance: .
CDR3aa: CASSPRFVSGGVSSPRETQYF
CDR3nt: TGTGCCAGCAGCCCCCGGTTCGTGAGCGGGGGGGTGAGTTCACCCCGGGAGACCCAGTACTTC

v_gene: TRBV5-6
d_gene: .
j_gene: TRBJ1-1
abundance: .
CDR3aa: CASNLALTLNTEAFF
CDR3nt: TGTGCCAGCAACCTAGCCTTAACTTTGAACACTGAAGCTTTCTTT

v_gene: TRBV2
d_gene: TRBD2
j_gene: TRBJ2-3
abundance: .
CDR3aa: CASKREADTQYF
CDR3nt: TGTGCCAGCAAGCGGGAGGCAGATACGCAGTATTTT

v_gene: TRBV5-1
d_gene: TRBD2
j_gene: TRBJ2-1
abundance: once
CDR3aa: CASRESGGHEQFF
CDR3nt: TGCGCCAGCAGGGAAAGCGGGGGTCATGAGCAGTTCTTC

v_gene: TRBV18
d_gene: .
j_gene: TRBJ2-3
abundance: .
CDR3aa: CASSSGNTDTQYF
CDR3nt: TGTGCCAGCTCGAGCGGAAACACAGATACGCAGTATTTT

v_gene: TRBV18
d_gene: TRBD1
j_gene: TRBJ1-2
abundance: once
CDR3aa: CASSPDGTANYGYTF
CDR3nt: TGTGCCAGCTCGCCTGACGGGACAGCTAACTATGGCTACACCTTC

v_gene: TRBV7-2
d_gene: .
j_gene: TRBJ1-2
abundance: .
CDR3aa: CASSPLGAYGYTF
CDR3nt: TGTGCCAGCAGCCCTTTGGGGGCATATGGCTACACCTTC

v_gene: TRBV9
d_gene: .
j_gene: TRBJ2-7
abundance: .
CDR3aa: CASSPLIEGGEQYF
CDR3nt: TGTGCCAGCAGCCCCCTAATAGAGGGAGGCGAGCAGTACTTC

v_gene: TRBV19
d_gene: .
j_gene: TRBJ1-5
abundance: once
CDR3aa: CASSTSRQPQHF
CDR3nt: TGTGCCAGTAGTACGTCGAGACAGCCCCAGCATTTT

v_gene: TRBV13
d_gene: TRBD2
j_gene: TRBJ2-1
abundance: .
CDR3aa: CASSLGSLAGVTYNEQFF
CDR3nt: TGTGCCAGCAGCTTAGGATCTCTAGCGGGGGTAACCTACAATGAGCAGTTCTTC

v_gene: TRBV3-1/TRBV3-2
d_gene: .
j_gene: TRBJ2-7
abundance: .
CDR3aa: CASSREGAGNEQYF
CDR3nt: TGTGCCAGCAGTCGGGAGGGGGCAGGGAACGAGCAGTACTTC

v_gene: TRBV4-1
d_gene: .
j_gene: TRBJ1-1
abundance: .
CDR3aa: CASSQDKGILTEAFF
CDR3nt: TGCGCCAGCAGCCAAGATAAGGGGATTTTGACTGAAGCTTTCTTT

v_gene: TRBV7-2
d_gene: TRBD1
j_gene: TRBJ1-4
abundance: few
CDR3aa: CASSLGGTAREKLFF
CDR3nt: TGTGCCAGCAGCTTAGGCGGGACAGCCCGCGAAAAACTGTTTTTT

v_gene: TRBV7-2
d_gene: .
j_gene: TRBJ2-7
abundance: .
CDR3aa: CASSPGQGWYEQYF
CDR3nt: TGTGCCAGCAGCCCAGGGCAGGGATGGTACGAGCAGTACTTC

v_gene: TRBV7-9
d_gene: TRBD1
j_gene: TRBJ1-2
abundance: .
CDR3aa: CASIPWTGDGYTF
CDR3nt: TGTGCCAGCATACCATGGACAGGGGATGGCTACACCTTC

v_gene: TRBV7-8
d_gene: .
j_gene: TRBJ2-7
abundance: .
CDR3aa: CASSSDWQYEQYF
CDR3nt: TGTGCCAGCAGCTCGGACTGGCAATACGAGCAGTACTTC

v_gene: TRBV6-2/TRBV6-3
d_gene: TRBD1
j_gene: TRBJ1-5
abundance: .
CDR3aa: CASSQRPRTGYNNQPQHF
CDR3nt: TGTGCCAGCAGTCAAAGGCCAAGGACAGGGTACAACAATCAGCCCCAGCATTTT

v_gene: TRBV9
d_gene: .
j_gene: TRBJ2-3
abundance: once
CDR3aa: CASSVGPGADTQYF
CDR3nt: TGTGCCAGCAGCGTAGGACCTGGAGCAGATACGCAGTATTTT

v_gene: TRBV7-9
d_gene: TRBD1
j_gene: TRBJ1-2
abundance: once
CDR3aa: CASSGDRVYYGYTF
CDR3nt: TGTGCCAGCAGCGGAGACAGGGTCTACTATGGCTACACCTTC